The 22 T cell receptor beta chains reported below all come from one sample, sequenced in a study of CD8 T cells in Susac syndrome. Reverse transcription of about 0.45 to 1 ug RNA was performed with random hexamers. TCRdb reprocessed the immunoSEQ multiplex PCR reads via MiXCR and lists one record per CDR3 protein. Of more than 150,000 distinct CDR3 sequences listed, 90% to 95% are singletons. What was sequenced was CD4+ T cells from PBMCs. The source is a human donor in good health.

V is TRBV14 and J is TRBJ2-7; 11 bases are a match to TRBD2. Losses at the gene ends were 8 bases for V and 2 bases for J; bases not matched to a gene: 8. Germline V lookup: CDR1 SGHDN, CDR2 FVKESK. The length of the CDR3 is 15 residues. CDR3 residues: CASGLAGGPPYEQYF. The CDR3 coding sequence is TGTGCCAGCGGTCTAGCGGGGGGCCCACCCTACGAGCAGTACTTC.

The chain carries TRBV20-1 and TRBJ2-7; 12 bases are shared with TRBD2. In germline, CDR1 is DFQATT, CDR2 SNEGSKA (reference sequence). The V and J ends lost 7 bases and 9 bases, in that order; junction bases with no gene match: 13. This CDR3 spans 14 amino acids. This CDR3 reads CSESLAGGIFGQYF. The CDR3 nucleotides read TGCAGTGAGTCACTAGCGGGGGGAATCTTTGGGCAGTACTTC.

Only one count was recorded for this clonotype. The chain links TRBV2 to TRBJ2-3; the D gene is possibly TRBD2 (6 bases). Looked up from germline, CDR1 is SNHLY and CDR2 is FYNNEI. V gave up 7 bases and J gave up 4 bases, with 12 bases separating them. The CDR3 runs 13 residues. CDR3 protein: CASNTSPSDTQYF. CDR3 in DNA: TGTGCCAGCAACACTAGCCCCTCAGATACGCAGTATTTT.

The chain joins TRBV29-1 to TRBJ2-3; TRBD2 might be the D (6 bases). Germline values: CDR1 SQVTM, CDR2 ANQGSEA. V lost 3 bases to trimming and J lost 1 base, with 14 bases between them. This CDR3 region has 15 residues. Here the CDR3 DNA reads TGCAGCGTTGACCGGGGAGGAGTCGGCACAGATACGCAGTATTTT. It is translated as CSVDRGGVGTDTQYF.

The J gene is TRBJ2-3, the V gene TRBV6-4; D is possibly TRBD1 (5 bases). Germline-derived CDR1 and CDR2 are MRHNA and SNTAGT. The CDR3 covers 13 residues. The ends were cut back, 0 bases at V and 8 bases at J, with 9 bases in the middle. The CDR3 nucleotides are TGTGCCAGCAGTGACTCTACAGGCGGTACGCAGTATTTT. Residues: CASSDSTGGTQYF.

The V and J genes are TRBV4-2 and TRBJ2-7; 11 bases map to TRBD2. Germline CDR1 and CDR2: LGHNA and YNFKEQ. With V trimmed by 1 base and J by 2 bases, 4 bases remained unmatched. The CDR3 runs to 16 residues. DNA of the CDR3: TGTGCCAGCAGCCAAGGTGCTAGCGGGGGGCCCTACGAGCAGTACTTC. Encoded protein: CASSQGASGGPYEQYF.

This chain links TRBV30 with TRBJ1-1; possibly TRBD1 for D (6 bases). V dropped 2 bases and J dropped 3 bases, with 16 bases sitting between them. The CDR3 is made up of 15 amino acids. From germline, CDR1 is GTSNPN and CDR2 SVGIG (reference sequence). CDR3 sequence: CAWSPTWGAHTEAFF. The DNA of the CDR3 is TGTGCCTGGAGTCCCACTTGGGGGGCACACACTGAAGCTTTCTTT.

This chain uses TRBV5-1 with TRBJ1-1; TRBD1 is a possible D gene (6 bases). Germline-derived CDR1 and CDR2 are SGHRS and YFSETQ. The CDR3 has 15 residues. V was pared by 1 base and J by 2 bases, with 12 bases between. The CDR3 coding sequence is TGCGCCAGCAGCTTGCAGGGGTCCGCTAACACTGAAGCTTTCTTT. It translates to CASSLQGSANTEAFF.

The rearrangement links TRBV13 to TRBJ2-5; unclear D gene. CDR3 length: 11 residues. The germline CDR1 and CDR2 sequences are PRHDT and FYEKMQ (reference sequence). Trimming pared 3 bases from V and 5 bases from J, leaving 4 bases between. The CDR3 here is CASSFGETQYF. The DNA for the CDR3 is TGTGCCAGCAGCTTTGGGGAGACCCAGTACTTC. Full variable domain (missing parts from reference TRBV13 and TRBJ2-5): AAGVIQSPRHLIKEKRETATLKCYPIPRHDTVYWYQQGPGQDPQFLISFYEKMQSDKGSIPDRFSAQQFSDYHSELNMSSLELGDSALYFCASSFGETQYFGPGTRLLVL.

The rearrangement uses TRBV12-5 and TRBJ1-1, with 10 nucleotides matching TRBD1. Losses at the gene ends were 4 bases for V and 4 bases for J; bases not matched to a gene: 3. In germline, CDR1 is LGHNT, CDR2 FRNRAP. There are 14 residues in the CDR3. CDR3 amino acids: CASGSTGGRTEAFF. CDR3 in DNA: TGTGCTAGTGGTTCGACAGGGGGCCGCACTGAAGCTTTCTTT.

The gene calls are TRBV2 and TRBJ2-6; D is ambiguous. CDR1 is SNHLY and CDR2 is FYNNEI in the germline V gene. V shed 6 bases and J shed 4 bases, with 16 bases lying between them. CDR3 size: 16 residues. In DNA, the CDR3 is TGTGCCAGCAGCATGAGTTTCGGGTCCGGGGCCAACGTCCTGACTTTC. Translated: CASSMSFGSGANVLTF.

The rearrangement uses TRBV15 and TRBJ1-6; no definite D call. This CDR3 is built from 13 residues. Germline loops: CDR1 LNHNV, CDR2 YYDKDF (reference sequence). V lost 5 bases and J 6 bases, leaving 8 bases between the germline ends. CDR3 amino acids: CATSDLPNSPLHF. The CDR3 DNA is TGTGCCACCAGCGACCTCCCTAATTCACCCCTCCACTTT.

In DNA form, the CDR3 reads TGTGCCAGCAGTGGAGATTATGGCTACACCTTC. Protein product: CASSGDYGYTF. This chain connects TRBV12-3 or TRBV12-4 to TRBJ1-2; D remains ambiguous. The CDR3 runs to 11 residues. V was pared by 5 bases and J by 5 bases, with 6 bases between.

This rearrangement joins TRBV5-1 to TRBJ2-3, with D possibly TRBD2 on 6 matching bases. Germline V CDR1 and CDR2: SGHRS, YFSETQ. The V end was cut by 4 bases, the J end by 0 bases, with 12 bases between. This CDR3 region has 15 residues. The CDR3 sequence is CASSRTIQSTDTQYF. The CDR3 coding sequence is TGCGCCAGCAGCCGGACTATCCAGAGCACAGATACGCAGTATTTT.

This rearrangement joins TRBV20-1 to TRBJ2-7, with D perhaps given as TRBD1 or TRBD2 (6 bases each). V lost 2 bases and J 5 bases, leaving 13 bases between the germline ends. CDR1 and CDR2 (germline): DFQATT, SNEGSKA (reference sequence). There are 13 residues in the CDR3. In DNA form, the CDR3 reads TGCAGTGCTAGAAGAGGGGGAGGAAACGAGCAGTACTTC. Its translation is CSARRGGGNEQYF.

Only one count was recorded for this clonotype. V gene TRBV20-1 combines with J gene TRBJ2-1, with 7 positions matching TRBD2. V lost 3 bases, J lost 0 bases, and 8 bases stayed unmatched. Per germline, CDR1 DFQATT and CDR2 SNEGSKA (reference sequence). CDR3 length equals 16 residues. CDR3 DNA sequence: TGCAGTGCTAGGGCGTCTAGCGGAAGCTCCTACAATGAGCAGTTCTTC. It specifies CSARASSGSSYNEQFF.

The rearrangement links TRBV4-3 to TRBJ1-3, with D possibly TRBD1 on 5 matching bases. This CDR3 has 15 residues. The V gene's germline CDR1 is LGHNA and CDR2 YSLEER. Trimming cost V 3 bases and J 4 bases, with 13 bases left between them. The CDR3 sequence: CASSHGDRSGNTIYF. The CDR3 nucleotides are TGCGCCAGCAGCCACGGGGACCGCTCAGGAAACACCATATATTTT.

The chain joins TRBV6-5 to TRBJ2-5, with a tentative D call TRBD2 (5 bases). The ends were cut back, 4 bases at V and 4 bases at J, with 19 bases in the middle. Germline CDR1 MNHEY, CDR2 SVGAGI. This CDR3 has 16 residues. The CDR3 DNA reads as TGTGCCAGCAGTTCGGCATCCGGGAACCTGGGAGAGACCCAGTACTTC. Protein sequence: CASSSASGNLGETQYF.

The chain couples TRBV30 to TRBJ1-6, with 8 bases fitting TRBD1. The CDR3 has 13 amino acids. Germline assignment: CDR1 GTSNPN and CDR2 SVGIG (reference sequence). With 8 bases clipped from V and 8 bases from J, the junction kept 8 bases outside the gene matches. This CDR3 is CAGTNRGDSPLHF. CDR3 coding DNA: TGTGCCGGTACGAACAGGGGGGATTCACCCCTCCACTTT.

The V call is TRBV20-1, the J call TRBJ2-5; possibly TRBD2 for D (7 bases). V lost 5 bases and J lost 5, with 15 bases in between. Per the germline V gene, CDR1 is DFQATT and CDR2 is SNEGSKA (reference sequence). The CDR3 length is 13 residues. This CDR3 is CSAGPGGDETQYF. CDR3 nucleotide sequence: TGCAGTGCTGGACCGGGGGGCGACGAGACCCAGTACTTC.

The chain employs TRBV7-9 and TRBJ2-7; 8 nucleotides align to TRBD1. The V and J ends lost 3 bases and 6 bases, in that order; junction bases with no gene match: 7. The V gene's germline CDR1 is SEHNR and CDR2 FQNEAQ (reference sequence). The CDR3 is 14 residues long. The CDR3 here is CASSFSTGEAEQYF. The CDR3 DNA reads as TGTGCCAGCAGCTTCTCGACAGGGGAAGCCGAGCAGTACTTC.

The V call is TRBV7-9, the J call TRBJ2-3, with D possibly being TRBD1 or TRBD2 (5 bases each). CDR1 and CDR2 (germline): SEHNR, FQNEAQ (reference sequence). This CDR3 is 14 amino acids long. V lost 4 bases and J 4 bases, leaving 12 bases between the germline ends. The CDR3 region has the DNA TGTGCCAGCAGCTCCTCCCGGGGCGCAGATACGCAGTATTTT. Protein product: CASSSSRGADTQYF. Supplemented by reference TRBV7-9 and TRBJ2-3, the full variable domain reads DTGVSQNPRHKITKRGQNVTFRCDPISEHNRLYWYRQTLGQGPEFLTYFQNEAQLEKSRLLSDRFSAERPKGSFSTLEIQRTEQGDSAMYLCASSSSRGADTQYFGPGTRLTVL.